The source of this TCR beta chain is a study of OX40 agonist ivuxolimab in advanced cancers. Method: immunoSEQ multiplex PCR; TCRdb's copy keeps in-frame clones and lacks some. The sample has tens of thousands of clones, 90% seen once. Trimming left V 7 bases short and J 0 bases short, with 12 bases between. The CDR3 covers 15 residues. Germline values: CDR1 LNHNV, CDR2 YYDKDF (reference sequence). The chain is built from TRBV15 and TRBJ2-2; D call uncertain. Sequences were derived from CD4+ or CD8+ T cells sorted from blood, sampled in a trial of the OX40 agonist ivuxolimab. This receptor was identified in an adult with an advanced solid tumor such as melanoma, head and neck, liver or kidney cancer. Here the CDR3 DNA reads TGTGCCACCACCCCCCAATGGGCGAACACCGGGGAGCTGTTTTTT. Its translation is CATTPQWANTGELFF.